The rows below give T cell receptor beta chains drawn from one sample of a study of shared clonotypes between healthy human individuals. Clones were sequenced by immunoSEQ multiplex PCR, and TCRdb holds only the in-frame ones, with some missing. The table includes some 2 million clones, roughly 95% detected once. What was sequenced was naive CD8+ T cells sorted from blood. These receptors were obtained from a man between 18 and 35 years old in good health. Each CDR3 is given with its conserved first and last residue. D genes are given only for firm matches. Some rows mark clone size as missing; the rest say once, few, many or name a class of expanded clone.

>NA|TRBV6-4|TRBJ1-4|NA
TGTGCCAGCATGGGATCATCGACTAATGAAAAACTGTTTTTT
CASMGSSTNEKLFF
>NA|TRBV15|TRBJ2-2|TRBD1
TGTGCCACCAGCAGAGGGGACAGTGAGGCGAACACCGGGGAGCTGTTTTTT
CATSRGDSEANTGELFF
>NA|TRBV19|TRBJ1-2|NA
TGTGCCAGTAGACCGGACAGTATCGTCTATGGCTACACCTTC
CASRPDSIVYGYTF
>NA|TRBV28|TRBJ1-1|TRBD1
TGTGCCAGCAGCAATACAGGGGGCGATGGGAACACTGAAGCTTTCTTT
CASSNTGGDGNTEAFF
>NA|TRBV13|TRBJ2-7|NA
TGTGCCAGCAGCTTATCGTACGATGGCAACGAGCAGTACTTC
CASSLSYDGNEQYF
>NA|TRBV6-5|TRBJ2-7|NA
TGTGCCAGCAGCCTTACCGTGGATAGCTCCTACGAGCAGTACTTC
CASSLTVDSSYEQYF
>once|TRBV9|TRBJ2-7|TRBD1
TGTGCCAGCAGCGCTGGGACAGGGGGTTACGAGCAGTACTTC
CASSAGTGGYEQYF
>NA|TRBV19|TRBJ2-1|NA
TGTGCCAGTAGTATAGATCTGACAGTCGATGAGCAGTTCTTC
CASSIDLTVDEQFF
>NA|TRBV7-8|TRBJ2-7|NA
TGTGCCAGCAGCCTCCGTGGGACACTCACCTACGAGCAGTACTTC
CASSLRGTLTYEQYF
>NA|TRBV27|TRBJ2-3|NA
TGTGCCAGCAGTTTATCGACCGCGGGCGACCTATTTTCCACAGATACGCAGTATTTT
CASSLSTAGDLFSTDTQYF
>NA|TRBV7-9|TRBJ2-7|NA
TGTGCCAGCGAACCGTGGGACGGAAAGCGGGAGCAGTACTTC
CASEPWDGKREQYF
>NA|TRBV2|TRBJ2-2|NA
TGTGCCAGCAGTGACGAGCCGTTCATGAACACCGGGGAGCTGTTTTTT
CASSDEPFMNTGELFF
>NA|TRBV14|TRBJ1-2|NA
TGTGCCAGCAGCCGAGGCGGGGCGGGGGGCAGTGATGGCTACACCTTC
CASSRGGAGGSDGYTF
>NA|TRBV18|TRBJ2-5|NA
TGTGCCAGCTCACCAATCCAGGCTTTGGGGTGGACCCAGTACTTC
CASSPIQALGWTQYF
>NA|TRBV19|TRBJ1-2|TRBD1
TGTGCCGGGAGGACAGGATACTATGGCTACACCTTC
CAGRTGYYGYTF
>NA|TRBV6-5|TRBJ2-5|TRBD2
TGTGCCAGCAGTTCCCCCGAAGCGGGAGAGAAAGAGACCCAGTACTTC
CASSSPEAGEKETQYF
>NA|TRBV9|TRBJ2-1|TRBD2
TGTGCCAGCAGCGTCGGGTGGGGGGGAGGAAATGAGCAGTTCTTC
CASSVGWGGGNEQFF
>NA|TRBV7-9|TRBJ2-5|NA
TGTGCCAGCAGCTACGGAGGACAGTTAAAAGAGACCCAGTACTTC
CASSYGGQLKETQYF
>NA|TRBV5-1|TRBJ2-5|TRBD2
TGCGCCAGCAGCCCCGGGACTAGCGCTTGGGAGACCCAGTACTTC
CASSPGTSAWETQYF
>once|TRBV4-3|TRBJ1-4|NA
TGCGCCAGCAGCCAAGTTGAGAGGGCTCGGCTGTTTTTT
CASSQVERARLFF
>NA|TRBV4-3|TRBJ1-1|NA
TGCGCCAGCAGCCAAGAACCGGGTTTAGCCACTGAAGCTTTCTTT
CASSQEPGLATEAFF
>NA|TRBV12-5|TRBJ2-7|NA
TGTGCTAGTGGTTTGGTAAATTCGGCCGAGCAGTACTTC
CASGLVNSAEQYF
>NA|TRBV6-5|TRBJ1-4|TRBD1
TGTGCCAGCGGTTGGGACAGGGACGGTCGGGAAAAACTGTTTTTT
CASGWDRDGREKLFF
>NA|TRBV25-1|TRBJ2-5|NA
TGTGCCAGCAGTGATTTCATGGGGCAAGAGACCCAGTACTTC
CASSDFMGQETQYF